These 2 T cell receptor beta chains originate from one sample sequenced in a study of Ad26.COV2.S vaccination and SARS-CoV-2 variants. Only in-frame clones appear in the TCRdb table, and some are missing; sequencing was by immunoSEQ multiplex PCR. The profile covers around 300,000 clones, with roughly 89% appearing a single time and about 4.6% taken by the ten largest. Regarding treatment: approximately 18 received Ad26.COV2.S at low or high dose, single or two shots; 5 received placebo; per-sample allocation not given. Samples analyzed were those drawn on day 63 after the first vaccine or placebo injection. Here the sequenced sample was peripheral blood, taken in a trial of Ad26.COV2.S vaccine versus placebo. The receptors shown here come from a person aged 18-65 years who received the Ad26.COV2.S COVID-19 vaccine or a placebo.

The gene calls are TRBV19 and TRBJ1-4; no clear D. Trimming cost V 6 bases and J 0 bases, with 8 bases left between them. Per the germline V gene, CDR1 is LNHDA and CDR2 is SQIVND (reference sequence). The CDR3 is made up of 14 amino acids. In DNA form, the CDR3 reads TGTGCCAGTAGCCTTGAGGCAACTAATGAAAAACTGTTTTTT. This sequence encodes CASSLEATNEKLFF.

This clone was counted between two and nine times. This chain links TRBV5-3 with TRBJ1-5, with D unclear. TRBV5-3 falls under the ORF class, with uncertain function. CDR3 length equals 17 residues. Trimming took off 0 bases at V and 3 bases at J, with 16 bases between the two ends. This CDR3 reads CARSLETRSGVNQPQHF. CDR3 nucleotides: TGTGCCAGAAGCTTGGAAACTAGGTCTGGGGTCAATCAGCCCCAGCATTTT.